This T cell receptor (beta chain) was captured in a study of T cell repertoires in cytomegalovirus infection. Study at large: Matching HLA type and CMV infection were both indicated by public TCR beta signatures.

MiXCR, run by TCRdb on the reads, gives a single entry per CDR3 protein. This sample has about 330,000 distinct CDR3 sequences, with roughly 34% found just once. Turning to this clonotype: Its antigen is unidentified.

Findings and limits, study-wide: HLA-C-restricted, CMV-specific TCR beta clonotypes were dominant ex vivo.

This CDR3 has 12 residues. The germline V and J ends were trimmed by 5 bases and 7 bases, with 11 bases remaining between them. Germline-derived CDR1 and CDR2 are SEHNR and FQNEAQ (reference sequence). This specimen was cultured PBMCs, taken from culture after CMV antigen stimulation. J is TRBJ1-1 and V is TRBV7-9; D not certain. The sequence was obtained from a human donor in good health (CMV status not recorded). Some clones in this sample may be carry-over from other donors' samples. The CDR3 region has the DNA TGTGCCAGCAGCCCGCAGCGGGATGAAGCTTTCTTT. Its translation is CASSPQRDEAFF.